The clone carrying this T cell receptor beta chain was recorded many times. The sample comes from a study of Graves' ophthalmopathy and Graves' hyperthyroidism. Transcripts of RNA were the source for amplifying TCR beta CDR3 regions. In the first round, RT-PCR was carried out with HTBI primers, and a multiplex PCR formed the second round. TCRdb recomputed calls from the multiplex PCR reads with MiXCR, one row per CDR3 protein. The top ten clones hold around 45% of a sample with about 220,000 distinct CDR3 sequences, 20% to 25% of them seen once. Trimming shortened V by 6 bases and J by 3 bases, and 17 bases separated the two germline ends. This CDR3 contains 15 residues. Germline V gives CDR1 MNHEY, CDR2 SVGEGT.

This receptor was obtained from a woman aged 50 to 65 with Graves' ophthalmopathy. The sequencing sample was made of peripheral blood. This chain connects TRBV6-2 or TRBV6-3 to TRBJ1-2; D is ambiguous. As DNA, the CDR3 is TGTGCCAGCAGGCCCAACCGCCGACAATACTATGGCTACACCTTC. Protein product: CASRPNRRQYYGYTF.